The T cell receptor (beta chain) under discussion was sequenced for a study of cytomegalovirus exposure and HLA in healthy donors. Whole-study context: There were approximately 80 million unique TCRs (from HLA-typed donors) in an early data release. Whole-study findings and limits: In a later analysis, common viral pathogens appeared linked to several of the most significant clusters. The study reported that TCR beta sequences accurately predicted HLA-A and HLA-B alleles in most subjects. Clonal expansion, a later analysis showed, was greater in HLA-associated TCR beta chains than in equally common others.

A multiplex PCR was run with 60 Vbeta primers and 13 Jbeta primers. Profiled with immunoSEQ multiplex PCR; TCRdb holds only in-frame clones, not every one. Of 150,000 to 200,000 clones detected, 75% to 80% appear once; the ten largest clones hold approximately 5.4%. Comments on this clone: Its specificity is not known.

Deletions cut 7 bases from V and 7 bases from J, with 12 bases between. Germline V gene lookup returns CDR1 SGHDT and CDR2 YYEEEE. CDR3 length: 13 amino acids. V and J are TRBV5-6 and TRBJ1-6; no firm D call. The clonotype comes from a woman younger than 45 in good health and CMV-seropositive. Sequencing was carried out using PBMCs. The DNA for the CDR3 is TGTGCCAGCCTGCGGACGGGGAATTCACCCCTCCACTTT. Translating it yields CASLRTGNSPLHF.